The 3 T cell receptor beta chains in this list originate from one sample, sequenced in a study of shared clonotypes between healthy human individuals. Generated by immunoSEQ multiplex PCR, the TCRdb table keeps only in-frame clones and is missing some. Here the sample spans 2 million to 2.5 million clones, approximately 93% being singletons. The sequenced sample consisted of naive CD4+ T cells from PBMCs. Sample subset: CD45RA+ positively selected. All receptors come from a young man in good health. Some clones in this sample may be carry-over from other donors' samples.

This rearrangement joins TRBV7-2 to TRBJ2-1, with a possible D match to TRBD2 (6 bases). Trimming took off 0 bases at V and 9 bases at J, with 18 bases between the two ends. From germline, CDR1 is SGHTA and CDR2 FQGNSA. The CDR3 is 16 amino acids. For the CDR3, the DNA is TGTGCCAGCAGCTTAGCGAACTCCGGGGCCGGGAGTGAGCAGTTCTTC. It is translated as CASSLANSGAGSEQFF.

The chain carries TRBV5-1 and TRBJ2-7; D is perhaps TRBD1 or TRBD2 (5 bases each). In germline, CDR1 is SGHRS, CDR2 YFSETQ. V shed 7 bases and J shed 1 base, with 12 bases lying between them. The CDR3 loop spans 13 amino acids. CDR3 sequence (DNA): TGCGCCAGCGGCCGGTGGGGGTCCTACGAGCAGTACTTC. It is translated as CASGRWGSYEQYF.

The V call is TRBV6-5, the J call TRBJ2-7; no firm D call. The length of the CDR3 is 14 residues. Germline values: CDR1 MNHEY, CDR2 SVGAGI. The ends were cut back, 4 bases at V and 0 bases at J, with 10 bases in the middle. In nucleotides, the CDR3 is TGTGCCAGCAGTTCCAGACTTAGCTCCTACGAGCAGTACTTC. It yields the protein CASSSRLSSYEQYF.